The present entry profiles one TCR beta chain with its context. The junction had 11 bases not matched to a gene; V was cut back by 7 bases and J by 4 bases. This CDR3 is built from 16 residues. The germline V gene has CDR1 SNHLY and CDR2 FYNNEI. The data belong to a study of T cells after somatic rescue of genetic block. Measured with immunoSEQ multiplex PCR; TCRdb has only the in-frame clones, and not every one. This table holds around 100,000 clones, over 80% found once. This chain joins TRBV2 and TRBJ1-5; 9 bases map to TRBD1. Input material: peripheral blood mononuclear cells (PBMCs). This clonotype originated in a woman aged 18-29 years. The CDR3: CASMLGQGYGNQPQHF. The DNA for the CDR3 is TGTGCCAGCATGTTGGGACAGGGTTACGGAAATCAGCCCCAGCATTTT.